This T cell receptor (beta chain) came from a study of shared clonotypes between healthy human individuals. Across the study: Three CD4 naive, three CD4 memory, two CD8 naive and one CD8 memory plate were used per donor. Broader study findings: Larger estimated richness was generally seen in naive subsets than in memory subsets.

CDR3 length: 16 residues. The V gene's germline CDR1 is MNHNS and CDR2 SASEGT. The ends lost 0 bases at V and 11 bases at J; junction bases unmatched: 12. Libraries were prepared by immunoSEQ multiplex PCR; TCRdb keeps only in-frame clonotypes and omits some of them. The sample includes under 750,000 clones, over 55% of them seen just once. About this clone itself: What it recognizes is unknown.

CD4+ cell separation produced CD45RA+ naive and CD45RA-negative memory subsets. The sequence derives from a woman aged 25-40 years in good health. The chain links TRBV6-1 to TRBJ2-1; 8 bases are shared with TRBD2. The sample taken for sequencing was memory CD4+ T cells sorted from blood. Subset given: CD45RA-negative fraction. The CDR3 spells CASSEALLAGGLKQFF. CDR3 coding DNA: TGTGCCAGCAGTGAAGCGCTTCTGGCGGGAGGCCTAAAGCAGTTCTTC.